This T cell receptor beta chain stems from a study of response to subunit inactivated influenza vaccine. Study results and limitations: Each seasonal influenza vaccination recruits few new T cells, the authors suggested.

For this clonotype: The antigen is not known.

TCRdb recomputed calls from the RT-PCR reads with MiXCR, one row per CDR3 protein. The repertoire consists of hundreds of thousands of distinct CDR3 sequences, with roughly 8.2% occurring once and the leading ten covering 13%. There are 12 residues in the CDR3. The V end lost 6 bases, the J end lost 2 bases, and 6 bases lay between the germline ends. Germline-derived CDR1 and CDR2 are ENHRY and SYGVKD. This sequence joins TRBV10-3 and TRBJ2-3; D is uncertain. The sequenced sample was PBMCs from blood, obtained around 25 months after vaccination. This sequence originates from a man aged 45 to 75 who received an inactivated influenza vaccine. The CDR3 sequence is CAIRGTTDTQYF. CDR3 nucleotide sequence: TGTGCCATCAGGGGCACCACAGATACGCAGTATTTT.